These T cell receptor beta chains were read from a single sample in a study of neurological immune-mediated disorders. From the 5' RACE reads, TCRdb called clonotypes with MiXCR, one entry per CDR3 protein. The profile shows some 38,000 distinct CDR3 sequences, more than 4.5% of them singletons. Sample: CD4+ T cells from blood. These receptors were obtained from a man younger than 35 in good health. The CDR3 runs from the conserved cysteine through the conserved F or W. The order of the fields is J gene, V gene, clone size, D gene, CDR3 protein, CDR3 DNA. A D gene is named only where the DNA matches it firmly. Clone size appears in some rows only: once, few, many, or a class for an expanded clone.

>TRBJ1-2|TRBV20-1|many|.
CSARDLDGYTF
TGCAGTGCTAGAGATCTAGATGGCTACACCTTC
>TRBJ1-1|TRBV7-9|many|.
CASSSSTEAFF
TGTGCCAGCAGCTCCTCCACTGAAGCTTTCTTT
>TRBJ1-3|TRBV10-3|many|TRBD1
CAIRTGTGSAGNTIYF
TGTGCCATCAGAACCGGGACAGGGTCGGCTGGAAACACCATATATTTT
>TRBJ2-1|TRBV5-6|many|TRBD2
CASTLTSGGGNEQFF
TGTGCCAGCACCCTGACTAGCGGGGGGGGGAATGAGCAGTTCTTC
>TRBJ2-5|TRBV18|.|TRBD1
CASSLNAGTGQETQYF
TGTGCCAGCTCACTAAATGCCGGGACAGGCCAAGAGACCCAGTACTTC
>TRBJ1-6|TRBV7-2|many|.
CASSLEGARGSPLHF
TGTGCCAGCAGCTTAGAAGGGGCCCGGGGGTCACCCCTCCACTTT
>TRBJ1-2|TRBV27|many|.
CASSLGGLGGYTF
TGTGCCAGCAGTTTGGGGGGGCTTGGGGGCTACACCTTC
>TRBJ1-2|TRBV29-1|many|.
CSVLDAGWDGYTF
TGCAGCGTACTGGACGCGGGGTGGGATGGCTACACCTTC
>TRBJ2-5|TRBV28|many|TRBD2
CASSKAGGFETQYF
TGTGCCAGCAGTAAAGCGGGGGGGTTTGAGACCCAGTACTTC
>TRBJ2-7|TRBV5-6|many|.
CASSTGTPEQYF
TGTGCCAGCAGCACCGGGACCCCCGAGCAGTACTTC
>TRBJ1-1|TRBV7-2|.|.
CASTPGWANPGMNTEAFF
TGTGCCAGCACCCCCGGATGGGCCAACCCCGGAATGAACACTGAAGCTTTCTTT
>TRBJ2-3|TRBV9|few|.
CASSVGALSTDTQYF
TGTGCCAGCAGCGTAGGGGCCCTAAGCACAGATACGCAGTATTTT
>TRBJ2-7|TRBV7-2|many|TRBD2
CASSRSRAGDYEQYF
TGTGCCAGCAGCCGCTCCCGAGCGGGGGACTACGAGCAGTACTTC
>TRBJ2-1|TRBV6-5|many|TRBD2
CASSYLPSGGWLNEQFF
TGTGCCAGCAGTTACCTACCTAGCGGGGGATGGCTCAATGAGCAGTTCTTC
>TRBJ2-7|TRBV15|many|TRBD1
CATSRATGGYTYEQYF
TGTGCCACCAGCAGGGCCACAGGGGGCTATACCTACGAGCAGTACTTC
>TRBJ2-3|TRBV6-5|many|.
CASRRARTDTQYF
TGTGCCAGCAGACGAGCGCGCACAGATACGCAGTATTTT
>TRBJ2-5|TRBV5-1|many|TRBD1
CASSPGQLQETQYF
TGCGCCAGCAGCCCGGGACAGTTACAAGAGACCCAGTACTTC